The clone carrying this T cell receptor beta chain was counted only a few times. Assay: immunoSEQ multiplex PCR; the TCRdb copy retains only in-frame clones and omits some. Of 150,000 to 200,000 clones listed, over 75% are singletons. The data stem from a study of cytotoxic CD8 clonotypes in ibrutinib-treated CLL. Losses at the gene ends were 4 bases for V and 4 bases for J; bases not matched to a gene: 3. The CDR3 runs 14 residues. Per germline, CDR1 SGHNT and CDR2 YENEEA. The chain has TRBV11-3 and TRBJ1-1; 10 bases match TRBD1. The material sequenced was PBMCs, taken at disease progression, from a patient treated with ibrutinib. This sequence was found in a human donor with chronic lymphocytic leukemia. The CDR3 DNA follows: TGTGCCAGCAGCTCTGACAGGGGGCGCACTGAAGCTTTCTTT. Protein sequence: CASSSDRGRTEAFF. The whole variable domain, filled in from reference TRBV11-3 and TRBJ1-1, reads EAGVVQSPRYKIIEKKQPVAFWCNPISGHNTLYWYLQNLGQGPELLIRYENEEAVDDSQLPKDRFSAERLKGVDSTLKIQPAELGDSAVYLCASSSDRGRTEAFFGQGTRLTVV.